This is a list of T cell receptor beta chains from one sample in a study of T cell responses to AZD1222 COVID-19 vaccine. Only in-frame clones appear in the TCRdb table, and some are missing; sequencing was by immunoSEQ multiplex PCR. The sample has 150,000 or so clones, 89% seen once. The input for sequencing was peripheral blood, taken on day 0 of AZD1222 vaccination. Receptor source: an adult in good health. The CDR3 runs from the conserved cysteine through the conserved F or W. The D gene is left open where the match is weak. Rows may omit the clone size; those that give it use once, few, many or a size class.

D gene: NA
clone size: NA
J gene: TRBJ1-5
V gene: TRBV6-2/TRBV6-3
CDR3 protein: CASSYPSYSNQPQHF
CDR3 DNA: TGTGCCAGCAGTTACCCGAGCTATAGCAATCAGCCCCAGCATTTT

D gene: TRBD2
clone size: NA
J gene: TRBJ2-1
V gene: TRBV6-5
CDR3 protein: CASSRSGRAGDEQFF
CDR3 DNA: TGTGCCAGCAGTCGAAGCGGGAGGGCCGGGGATGAGCAGTTCTTC

D gene: TRBD1
clone size: NA
J gene: TRBJ1-1
V gene: TRBV15
CDR3 protein: CATSRDPGGTEAFF
CDR3 DNA: TGTGCCACCAGCAGAGATCCAGGGGGCACTGAAGCTTTCTTT

D gene: NA
clone size: NA
J gene: TRBJ1-5
V gene: TRBV2
CDR3 protein: CASSVGGLSNQPQHF
CDR3 DNA: TGTGCCAGCAGTGTGGGGGGCCTTAGCAATCAGCCCCAGCATTTT

D gene: NA
clone size: NA
J gene: TRBJ2-1
V gene: TRBV7-3
CDR3 protein: CASSFPGVGEQFF
CDR3 DNA: TGTGCCAGCAGCTTCCCCGGGGTGGGGGAGCAGTTCTTC

D gene: NA
clone size: NA
J gene: TRBJ2-1
V gene: TRBV6-1
CDR3 protein: CASSDQGDAYNEQFF
CDR3 DNA: TGTGCCAGCAGTGACCAGGGAGACGCCTACAATGAGCAGTTCTTC

D gene: TRBD1
clone size: NA
J gene: TRBJ1-6
V gene: TRBV7-9
CDR3 protein: CASSLGGQGAPLHF
CDR3 DNA: TGTGCCAGCAGCTTAGGGGGACAGGGCGCACCCCTCCACTTT

D gene: NA
clone size: once
J gene: TRBJ2-4
V gene: TRBV4-1
CDR3 protein: CASSQARGGDKNIQYF
CDR3 DNA: TGCGCCAGCAGCCAAGCCCGAGGGGGAGACAAAAACATTCAGTACTTC

D gene: TRBD1
clone size: NA
J gene: TRBJ2-3
V gene: TRBV3-1/TRBV3-2
CDR3 protein: CASSRSGTVTDTQYF
CDR3 DNA: TGTGCCAGCAGCCGATCCGGGACAGTCACAGATACGCAGTATTTT

D gene: NA
clone size: few
J gene: TRBJ1-5
V gene: TRBV19
CDR3 protein: CASSRTEGRQPQHF
CDR3 DNA: TGTGCCAGTAGTCGTACCGAGGGGCGTCAGCCCCAGCATTTT

D gene: NA
clone size: NA
J gene: TRBJ2-3
V gene: TRBV3-1/TRBV3-2
CDR3 protein: CASSQDQGFGGTDTQYF
CDR3 DNA: TGTGCCAGCAGCCAAGATCAAGGCTTTGGGGGCACAGATACGCAGTATTTT

D gene: NA
clone size: once
J gene: TRBJ2-1
V gene: TRBV24-1
CDR3 protein: CATQGTPYNEQFF
CDR3 DNA: TGTGCCACACAGGGTACGCCCTACAATGAGCAGTTCTTC

D gene: NA
clone size: NA
J gene: TRBJ2-3
V gene: TRBV6-2/TRBV6-3
CDR3 protein: CASSPYTRSSTDTQYF
CDR3 DNA: TGTGCCAGCAGCCCGTATACTAGGTCGAGCACAGATACGCAGTATTTT

D gene: TRBD1
clone size: NA
J gene: TRBJ1-1
V gene: TRBV27
CDR3 protein: CASSFLVSGTGTEAFF
CDR3 DNA: TGTGCCAGCAGTTTCCTGGTCTCCGGGACAGGTACTGAAGCTTTCTTT

D gene: NA
clone size: NA
J gene: TRBJ2-2
V gene: TRBV5-6
CDR3 protein: CASQTMGAGELFF
CDR3 DNA: TGTGCCAGCCAAACTATGGGGGCCGGGGAGCTGTTTTTT

D gene: NA
clone size: NA
J gene: TRBJ1-2
V gene: TRBV4-3
CDR3 protein: CASSPRNPANYGYTF
CDR3 DNA: TGCGCCAGCAGCCCCAGGAACCCAGCTAACTATGGCTACACCTTC

D gene: NA
clone size: NA
J gene: TRBJ1-2
V gene: TRBV2
CDR3 protein: CASSEDSSYGYTF
CDR3 DNA: TGTGCCAGCAGTGAAGACAGTAGCTATGGCTACACCTTC

D gene: NA
clone size: once
J gene: TRBJ1-2
V gene: TRBV6-5
CDR3 protein: CASSPQGYYGYTF
CDR3 DNA: TGTGCCAGCAGTCCTCAGGGGTACTATGGCTACACCTTC

D gene: TRBD1
clone size: NA
J gene: TRBJ2-2
V gene: TRBV28
CDR3 protein: CASRRQGARTGELFF
CDR3 DNA: TGTGCCAGCAGACGACAGGGGGCGAGAACCGGGGAGCTGTTTTTT

D gene: NA
clone size: NA
J gene: TRBJ2-3
V gene: TRBV10-3
CDR3 protein: CAISESGAPRDTQYF
CDR3 DNA: TGTGCCATCAGTGAGTCAGGGGCCCCCCGGGATACGCAGTATTTT

D gene: NA
clone size: NA
J gene: TRBJ2-5
V gene: TRBV11-3
CDR3 protein: CASSLGPQETQYF
CDR3 DNA: TGTGCCAGCAGCTTAGGACCTCAAGAGACCCAGTACTTC

D gene: TRBD1
clone size: NA
J gene: TRBJ2-7
V gene: TRBV2
CDR3 protein: CASSEDRGNSLDF
CDR3 DNA: TGTGCCAGCAGTGAGGACAGGGGTAATAGCTTGGACTTC

D gene: NA
clone size: NA
J gene: TRBJ1-5
V gene: TRBV30
CDR3 protein: CAWSNKYLGGQGSNQPQHF
CDR3 DNA: TGTGCCTGGAGTAATAAATACTTGGGAGGGCAGGGGAGCAATCAGCCCCAGCATTTT

D gene: TRBD2
clone size: NA
J gene: TRBJ2-1
V gene: TRBV2
CDR3 protein: CASSPSSSGFYNEQFF
CDR3 DNA: TGTGCCAGCAGTCCGTCCTCTAGCGGGTTCTACAATGAGCAGTTCTTC

D gene: NA
clone size: NA
J gene: TRBJ2-2
V gene: TRBV11-3
CDR3 protein: CASSLRGNTGELFF
CDR3 DNA: TGTGCCAGCAGCTTAAGAGGGAACACCGGGGAGCTGTTTTTT

D gene: TRBD1
clone size: NA
J gene: TRBJ2-7
V gene: TRBV7-2
CDR3 protein: CASSLVPQGAPYEQYF
CDR3 DNA: TGTGCCAGCAGCTTAGTACCCCAGGGGGCCCCCTACGAGCAGTACTTC

D gene: NA
clone size: few
J gene: TRBJ1-2
V gene: TRBV7-6
CDR3 protein: CASSLGPGPNYGYTF
CDR3 DNA: TGTGCCAGCAGCTTAGGCCCAGGGCCTAACTATGGCTACACCTTC

D gene: NA
clone size: NA
J gene: TRBJ2-5
V gene: TRBV3-1/TRBV3-2
CDR3 protein: CASSQEETQYF
CDR3 DNA: TGTGCCAGCAGCCAGGAGGAGACCCAGTACTTC

D gene: NA
clone size: NA
J gene: TRBJ2-3
V gene: TRBV11-2
CDR3 protein: CASSSTGVTDTQYF
CDR3 DNA: TGTGCCAGCAGCTCGACGGGAGTCACAGATACGCAGTATTTT

D gene: TRBD1
clone size: NA
J gene: TRBJ1-2
V gene: TRBV7-2
CDR3 protein: CASSPNRDRGQYGYTF
CDR3 DNA: TGTGCCAGCAGCCCGAACCGGGACAGGGGACAGTATGGCTACACCTTC

D gene: NA
clone size: NA
J gene: TRBJ1-1
V gene: TRBV27
CDR3 protein: CASKGESNTRTTEAFF
CDR3 DNA: TGTGCCAGTAAAGGAGAGTCGAACACACGAACGACTGAAGCTTTCTTT

D gene: TRBD2
clone size: NA
J gene: TRBJ2-7
V gene: TRBV19
CDR3 protein: CASSSRLAGGEEQYF
CDR3 DNA: TGTGCCAGTAGTTCCCGACTAGCGGGAGGTGAGGAGCAGTACTTC

D gene: TRBD1
clone size: once
J gene: TRBJ1-4
V gene: TRBV5-8
CDR3 protein: CASSLATGVINEKLFF
CDR3 DNA: TGTGCCAGCAGCTTGGCCACAGGGGTGATTAATGAAAAACTGTTTTTT

D gene: NA
clone size: NA
J gene: TRBJ1-5
V gene: TRBV3-1/TRBV3-2
CDR3 protein: CASSQVGGAEQPQHF
CDR3 DNA: TGTGCCAGCAGCCAAGTAGGGGGGGCCGAGCAGCCCCAGCATTTT

D gene: NA
clone size: NA
J gene: TRBJ1-2
V gene: TRBV2
CDR3 protein: CASNPRETYGYTF
CDR3 DNA: TGTGCCAGCAATCCCAGGGAGACCTATGGCTACACCTTC

D gene: NA
clone size: once
J gene: TRBJ1-1
V gene: TRBV12-3/TRBV12-4
CDR3 protein: CASSLENTEAFF
CDR3 DNA: TGTGCCAGCAGTTTAGAGAACACTGAAGCTTTCTTT

D gene: NA
clone size: NA
J gene: TRBJ2-1
V gene: TRBV28
CDR3 protein: CASSSIRRDAGGNEQFF
CDR3 DNA: TGTGCCAGCAGCTCCATAAGACGGGACGCTGGCGGCAATGAGCAGTTCTTC

D gene: TRBD1
clone size: NA
J gene: TRBJ2-5
V gene: TRBV27
CDR3 protein: CASSHGQGDVETQYF
CDR3 DNA: TGTGCCAGCAGCCACGGACAGGGGGACGTAGAGACCCAGTACTTC

D gene: TRBD2
clone size: NA
J gene: TRBJ2-1
V gene: TRBV7-2
CDR3 protein: CASSLVITNLRERSNEQFF
CDR3 DNA: TGTGCCAGCAGCTTAGTAATTACAAATTTGCGGGAGCGTAGCAATGAGCAGTTCTTC

D gene: TRBD2
clone size: NA
J gene: TRBJ2-7
V gene: TRBV28
CDR3 protein: CASRSAGGPYEQYF
CDR3 DNA: TGTGCCAGCAGGTCGGCGGGAGGGCCCTACGAGCAGTACTTC

D gene: NA
clone size: NA
J gene: TRBJ1-2
V gene: TRBV29-1
CDR3 protein: CSVGDRHLGDGYTF
CDR3 DNA: TGCAGCGTTGGGGATCGGCACTTAGGGGATGGCTACACCTTC